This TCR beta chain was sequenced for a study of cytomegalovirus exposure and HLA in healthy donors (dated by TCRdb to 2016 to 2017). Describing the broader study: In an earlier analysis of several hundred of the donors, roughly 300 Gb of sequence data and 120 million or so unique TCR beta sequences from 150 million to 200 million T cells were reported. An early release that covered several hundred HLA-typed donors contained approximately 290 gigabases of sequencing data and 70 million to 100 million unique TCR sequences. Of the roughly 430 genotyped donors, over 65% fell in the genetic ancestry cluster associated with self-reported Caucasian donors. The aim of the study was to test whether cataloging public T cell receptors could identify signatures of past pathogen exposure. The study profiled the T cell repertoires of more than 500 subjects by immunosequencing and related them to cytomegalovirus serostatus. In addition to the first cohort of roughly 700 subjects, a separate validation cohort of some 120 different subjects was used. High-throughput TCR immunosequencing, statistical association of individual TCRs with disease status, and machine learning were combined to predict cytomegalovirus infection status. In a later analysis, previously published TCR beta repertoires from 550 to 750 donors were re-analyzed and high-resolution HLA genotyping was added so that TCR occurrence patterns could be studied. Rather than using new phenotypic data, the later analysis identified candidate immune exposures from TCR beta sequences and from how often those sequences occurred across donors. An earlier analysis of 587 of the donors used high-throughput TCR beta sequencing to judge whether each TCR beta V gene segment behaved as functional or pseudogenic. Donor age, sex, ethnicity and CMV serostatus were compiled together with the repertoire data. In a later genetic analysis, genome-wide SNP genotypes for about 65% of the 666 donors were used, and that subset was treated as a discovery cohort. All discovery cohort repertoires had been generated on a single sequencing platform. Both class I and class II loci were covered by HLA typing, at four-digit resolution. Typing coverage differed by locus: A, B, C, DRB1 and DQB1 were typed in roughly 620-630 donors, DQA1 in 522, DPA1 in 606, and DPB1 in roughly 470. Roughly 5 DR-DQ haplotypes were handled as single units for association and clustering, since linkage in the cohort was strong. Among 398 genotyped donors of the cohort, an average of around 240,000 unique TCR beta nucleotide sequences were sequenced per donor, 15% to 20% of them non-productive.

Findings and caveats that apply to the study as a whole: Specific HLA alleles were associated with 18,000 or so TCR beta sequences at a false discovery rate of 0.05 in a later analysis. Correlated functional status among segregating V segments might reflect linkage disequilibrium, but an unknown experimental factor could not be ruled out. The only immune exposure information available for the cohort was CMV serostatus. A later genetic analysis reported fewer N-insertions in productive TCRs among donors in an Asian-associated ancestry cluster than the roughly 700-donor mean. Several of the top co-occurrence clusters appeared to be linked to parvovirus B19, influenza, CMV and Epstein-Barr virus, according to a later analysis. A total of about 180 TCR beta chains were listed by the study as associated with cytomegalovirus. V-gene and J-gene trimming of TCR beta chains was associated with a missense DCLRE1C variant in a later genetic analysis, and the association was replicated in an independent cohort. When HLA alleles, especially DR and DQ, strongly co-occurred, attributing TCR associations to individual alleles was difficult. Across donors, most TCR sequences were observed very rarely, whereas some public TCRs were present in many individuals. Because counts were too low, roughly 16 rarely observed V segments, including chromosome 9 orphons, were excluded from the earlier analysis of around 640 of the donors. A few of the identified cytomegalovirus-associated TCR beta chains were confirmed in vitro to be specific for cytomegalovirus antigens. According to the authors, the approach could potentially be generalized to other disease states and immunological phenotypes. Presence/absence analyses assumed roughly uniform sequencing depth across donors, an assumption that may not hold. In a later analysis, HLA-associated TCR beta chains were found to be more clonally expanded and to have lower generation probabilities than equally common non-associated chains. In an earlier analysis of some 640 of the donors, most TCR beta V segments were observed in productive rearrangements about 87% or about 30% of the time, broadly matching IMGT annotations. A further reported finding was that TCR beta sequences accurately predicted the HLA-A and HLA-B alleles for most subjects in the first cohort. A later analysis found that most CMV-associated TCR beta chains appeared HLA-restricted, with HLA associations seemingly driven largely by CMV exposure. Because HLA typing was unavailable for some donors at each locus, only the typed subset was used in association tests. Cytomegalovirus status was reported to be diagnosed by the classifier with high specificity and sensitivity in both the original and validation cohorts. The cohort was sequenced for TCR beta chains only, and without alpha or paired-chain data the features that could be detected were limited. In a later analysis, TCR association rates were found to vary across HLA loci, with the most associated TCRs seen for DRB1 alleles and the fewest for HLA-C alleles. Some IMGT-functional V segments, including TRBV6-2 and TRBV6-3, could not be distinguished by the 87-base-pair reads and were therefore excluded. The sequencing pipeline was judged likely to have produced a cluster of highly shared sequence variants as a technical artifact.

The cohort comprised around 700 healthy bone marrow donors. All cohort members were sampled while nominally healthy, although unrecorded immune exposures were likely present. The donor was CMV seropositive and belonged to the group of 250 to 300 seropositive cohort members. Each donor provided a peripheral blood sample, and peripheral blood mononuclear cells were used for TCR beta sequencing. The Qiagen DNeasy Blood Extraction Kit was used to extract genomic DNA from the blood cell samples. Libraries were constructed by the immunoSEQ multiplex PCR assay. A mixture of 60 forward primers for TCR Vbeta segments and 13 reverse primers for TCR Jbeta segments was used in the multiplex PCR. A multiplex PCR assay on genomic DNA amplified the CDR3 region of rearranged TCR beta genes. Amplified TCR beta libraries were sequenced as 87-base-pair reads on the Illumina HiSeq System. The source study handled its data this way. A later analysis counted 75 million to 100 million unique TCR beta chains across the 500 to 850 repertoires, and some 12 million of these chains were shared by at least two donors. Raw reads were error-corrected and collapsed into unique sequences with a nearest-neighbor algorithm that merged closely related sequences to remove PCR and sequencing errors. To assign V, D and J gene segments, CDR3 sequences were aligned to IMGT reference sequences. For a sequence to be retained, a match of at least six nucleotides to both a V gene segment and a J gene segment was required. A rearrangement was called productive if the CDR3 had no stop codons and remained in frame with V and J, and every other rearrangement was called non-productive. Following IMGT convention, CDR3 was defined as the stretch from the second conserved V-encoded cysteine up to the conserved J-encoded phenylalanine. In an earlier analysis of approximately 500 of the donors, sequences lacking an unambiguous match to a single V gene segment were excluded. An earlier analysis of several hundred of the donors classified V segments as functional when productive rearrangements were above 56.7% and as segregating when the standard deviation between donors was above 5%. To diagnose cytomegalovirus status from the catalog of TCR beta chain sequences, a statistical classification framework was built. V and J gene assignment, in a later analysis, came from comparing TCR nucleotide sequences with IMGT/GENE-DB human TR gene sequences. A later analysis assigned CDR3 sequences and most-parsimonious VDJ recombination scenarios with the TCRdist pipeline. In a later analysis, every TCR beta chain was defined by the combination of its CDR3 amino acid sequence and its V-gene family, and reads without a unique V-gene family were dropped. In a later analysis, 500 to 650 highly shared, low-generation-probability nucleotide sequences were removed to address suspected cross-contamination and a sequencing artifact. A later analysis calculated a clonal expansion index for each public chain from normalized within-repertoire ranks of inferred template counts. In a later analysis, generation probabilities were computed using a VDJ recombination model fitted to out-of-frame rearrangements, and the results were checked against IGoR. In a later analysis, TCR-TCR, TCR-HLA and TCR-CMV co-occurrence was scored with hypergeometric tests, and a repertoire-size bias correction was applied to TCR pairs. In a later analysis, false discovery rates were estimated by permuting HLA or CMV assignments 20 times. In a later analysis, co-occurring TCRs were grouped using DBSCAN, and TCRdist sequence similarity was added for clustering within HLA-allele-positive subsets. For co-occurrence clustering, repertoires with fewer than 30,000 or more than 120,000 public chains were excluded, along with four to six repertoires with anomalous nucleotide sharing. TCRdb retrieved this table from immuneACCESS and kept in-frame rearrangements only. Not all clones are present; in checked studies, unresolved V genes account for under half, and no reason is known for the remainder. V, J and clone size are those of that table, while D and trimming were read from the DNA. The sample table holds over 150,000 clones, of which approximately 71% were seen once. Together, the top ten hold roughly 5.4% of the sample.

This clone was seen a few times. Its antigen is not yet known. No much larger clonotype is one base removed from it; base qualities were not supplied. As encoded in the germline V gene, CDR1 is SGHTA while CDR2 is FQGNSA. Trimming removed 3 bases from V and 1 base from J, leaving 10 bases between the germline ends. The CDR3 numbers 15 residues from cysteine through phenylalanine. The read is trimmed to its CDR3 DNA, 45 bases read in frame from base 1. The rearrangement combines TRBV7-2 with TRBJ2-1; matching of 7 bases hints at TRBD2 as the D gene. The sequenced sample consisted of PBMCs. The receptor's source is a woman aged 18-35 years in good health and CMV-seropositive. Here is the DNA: TGTGCCAGCAGCTTGCGGGGGCCTTCCTACAATGAGCAGTTCTTC. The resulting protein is CASSLRGPSYNEQFF. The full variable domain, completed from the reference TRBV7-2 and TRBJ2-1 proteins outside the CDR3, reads GAGVSQSPSNKVTEKGKDVELRCDPISGHTALYWYRQSLGQGLEFLIYFQGNSAPDKSGLPSDRFSAERTGGSVSTLTIQRTQQEDSAVYLCASSLRGPSYNEQFFGPGTRLTVL.